This TCR beta chain originates from a study of regulatory T cells in long-lasting Graves disease (dated by TCRdb to the early 2020s). Background for the entire study: In the newly diagnosed Graves' disease group, patients had been taking antithyroid drugs for less than 3 months. Peripheral blood TCR sequencing and RNA sequencing compared persistent Graves' disease patients with newly diagnosed Graves' disease patients. The study was registered as a clinical trial and conducted in China. A total of around 35 samples underwent TCR sequencing: about 13 from persistent and some 20 from newly diagnosed Graves' disease patients. What the work shows at the level of the full study, not this receptor alone: Only peripheral blood was studied, because thyroid tissue, the primary lesion, was inaccessible. Sequencing and analysis were limited to the TCR beta chain. As a limitation, the authors acknowledged that the small sample size may reduce accuracy. Lower TCR Shannon entropy and fewer highly expanded clones were observed in persistent Graves' disease patients than in newly diagnosed patients, which suggested clonal expansion. TRBV28, TRBJ1-2 and TRBJ2-5 were preferentially used in persistent disease, while TRBV20-1 and TRBJ2-1 were favored in newly diagnosed disease. A larger number of public clonotypes was shared among persistent patients (about 2,700) than among newly diagnosed patients (around 890).

Library construction relied on multiplex PCR. TCRdb names Illumina HiSeq 4000 as the instrument used. To build TCR beta libraries, CDR3 regions were amplified by Arm-PCR using iRepertoire HTBI primers. Before sequencing, the PCR products went through gel purification. On the study's bioinformatics: Gene usage analysis of CDR3 amino acid clonotypes used the 62 TRBV and 14 TRBJ segments found across samples. Filtered high-quality paired reads were merged into contigs using COPE and FqMerger. BLAST was used to align contigs to IMGT TRBV, TRBD and TRBJ reference genes, and CDR3 was defined according to IMGT. Any clonotype with a frequency above 0.1% was classified as a highly expanded clone. Shannon entropy was used to measure repertoire diversity, and the Gini coefficient was used to measure V-J evenness. Public clonotypes were defined as clonotypes shared by more than one individual. The raw public reads went through TCRdb reprocessing: fastp at Q25, MiXCR clone calling, in-frame beta chains kept. Duplicate CDR3 protein sequences are folded into a single record with the most common DNA and genes. The V and J calls follow TCRdb's processing rather than the paper's. The sample table shows 420,000 or so distinct CDR3 sequences, and roughly 15% are seen once. The leading ten clones occupy under 30% of the sample.

In the case of this clonotype: Its antigen has not been determined. There are no base qualities to consult, and no much larger clone falls within one base.

The sample's time point, from its label and the paper: newly diagnosed GD, antithyroid drugs for less than 3 months. For both TCR sequencing and RNA sequencing, RNA was extracted from PBMCs using TRIzol. The diagnosis of Graves' disease followed American Thyroid Association guidelines. Patients were recruited from an endocrinology department in Xi'an, China. Each patient gave approximately 10 milliliters of peripheral blood, collected in an EDTA anticoagulant tube. Ficoll Paque Plus density gradient separation was used to isolate PBMCs, and no additional T cell sorting was done. RNA quality was checked with an Agilent 2100 Bioanalyzer and agarose gel, and concentration with a NanoDrop 2000. CDR1 and CDR2 were assigned from the germline V gene as SGHTA and FQGNSA. Compared with germline, V lacks 5 bases and J lacks 7 bases; bases without a gene match: 5. The CDR3 measures 15 amino acids from cysteine to phenylalanine. The sequence is cut down to CDR3 DNA, 45 bases in frame from base 1.

The same data also contributed to another study, on T cells in Graves' hyperthyroidism and ophthalmopathy. That second report states: A patient counted as having stable Graves' hyperthyroidism if no progression to ophthalmopathy occurred over 18 months of follow-up. Hyperthyroidism patients were newly diagnosed, had a disease duration of under 2 months, and were aged 18 to 65 years. The study excluded patients with uncontrolled infections, other autoimmune diseases, pregnancy or lactation. Diagnoses were established on the basis of clinical symptoms, serum thyroxine and TRAb, thyroid ultrasound, and orbital computed tomography. The TCR CDR3 was subjected to a first round of RT-PCR using the HTBI primer set and the Qiagen OneStep RT-PCR kit. Most expanded thyroid clonotypes (frequency above 0.001) were also found in blood, which suggests that blood repertoires may mirror thyroid immune responses. In cross-validation, a model built on a 13 V-J signature told ophthalmopathy apart from stable hyperthyroidism with 85% to 90% sensitivity and about 81% specificity, and in testing the same model reached 80%/75%. In validation, the model predicted progression to ophthalmopathy with approximately 71% sensitivity and roughly 72% specificity, a median of around 6.6 months before onset. A discovery cohort of roughly 100 patients, approximately 44 with Graves' ophthalmopathy and under 60 with stable Graves' hyperthyroidism, was used to find distinguishing TCR V-J signatures. An independent validation cohort of 18 to 20 hyperthyroidism patients and 17 patients who later progressed to ophthalmopathy tested prospective prediction of ophthalmopathy. For training and testing, the roughly 100 patients in the discovery cohort were randomly divided in a 7:3 ratio. In addition, the study compared T-cell repertoires in thyroid tissue and in blood from roughly six Graves' hyperthyroidism patients. Once sampling was done, hyperthyroidism patients were given methimazole at a starting dose of 30 mg daily, whereas ophthalmopathy patients were given high-dose intravenous methylprednisolone. The libraries were constructed in a second round of multiplex PCR and then size-selected and purified. Libraries were sequenced paired-end with 100 bp reads on an Illumina HiSeq2000. SOAPnuke was used to process the raw data, with reads discarded if the reads contained adapters or uncalled bases, had a mean Phred below 15, or lacked an exact constant-primer or identifier match. COPE v1.2.5 was used to merge high-quality paired reads, and clonotypes were defined as unique nucleotide sequences. MiTCR v1.1 was used to align the clonotypes against IMGT TRBV, TRBD and TRBJ reference segments. The analysis included only V-J combinations with a frequency above 0.0001, which together covered around 99% of the repertoires. The TCS score was defined as F50 (clonal expansion) divided by E x V (chaos), with BLOSUM62-based TCRdist calculated between CDR3 peptides within each V-J. Welch's t-statistics and random forest reduced just over 500 V-J features to 13, which were used in a naive Bayes classifier (R e1071). Sample size was not statistically predetermined, and blinding of investigators to group allocation was not performed. The paper describes TCR Vbeta CDR3 sequencing of 135 peripheral blood samples, made up of 43 ophthalmopathy patients, roughly 80 hyperthyroidism patients and 17 progressor patients.

The source is a woman aged 18-29 years with Graves disease. Donor details come from another sample of the same person, matched by shared clones. The rearranged chain carries TRBV7-2 and TRBJ2-2, with 12 junctional bases fitting TRBD2. The sequences come from peripheral blood mononuclear cells (PBMCs), collected at new diagnosis, from a patient treated with antithyroid drugs. The CDR3 protein is CASSATSGSGGELFF. The nucleotides are TGTGCCAGCAGCGCGACTAGCGGGAGTGGCGGGGAGCTGTTTTTT. This CDR3, with the reference TRBV7-2 and TRBJ2-2 proteins standing in past its ends, gives the full variable domain GAGVSQSPSNKVTEKGKDVELRCDPISGHTALYWYRQSLGQGLEFLIYFQGNSAPDKSGLPSDRFSAERTGGSVSTLTIQRTQQEDSAVYLCASSATSGSGGELFFGEGSRLTVL.